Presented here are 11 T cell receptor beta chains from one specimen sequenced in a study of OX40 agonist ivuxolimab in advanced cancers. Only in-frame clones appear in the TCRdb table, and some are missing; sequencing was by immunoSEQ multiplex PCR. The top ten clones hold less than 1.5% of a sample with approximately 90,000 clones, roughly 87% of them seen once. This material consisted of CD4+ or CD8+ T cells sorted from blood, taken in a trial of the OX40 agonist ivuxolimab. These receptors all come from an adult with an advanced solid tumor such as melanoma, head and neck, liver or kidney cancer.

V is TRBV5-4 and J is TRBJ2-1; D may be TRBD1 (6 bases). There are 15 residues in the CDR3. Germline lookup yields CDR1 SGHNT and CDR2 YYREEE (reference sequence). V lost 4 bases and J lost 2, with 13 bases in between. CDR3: CASSLPGQPYNEQFF. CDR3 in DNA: TGTGCCAGCAGCCTTCCGGGACAACCCTACAATGAGCAGTTCTTC.

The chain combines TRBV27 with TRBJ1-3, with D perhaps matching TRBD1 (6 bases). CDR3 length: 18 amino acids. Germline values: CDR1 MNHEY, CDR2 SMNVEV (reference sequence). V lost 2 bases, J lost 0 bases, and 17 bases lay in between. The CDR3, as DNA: TGTGCCAGCAGTTTACGGCCTCCAGGGGCTGGCTCTGGAAACACCATATATTTT. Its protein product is CASSLRPPGAGSGNTIYF.

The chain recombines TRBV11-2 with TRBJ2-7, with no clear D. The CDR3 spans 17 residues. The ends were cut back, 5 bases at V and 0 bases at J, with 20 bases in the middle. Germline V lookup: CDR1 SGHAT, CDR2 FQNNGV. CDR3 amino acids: CASSPIGVLGSSYEQYF. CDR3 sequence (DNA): TGTGCCAGCAGCCCCATCGGTGTATTGGGTAGCTCCTACGAGCAGTACTTC.

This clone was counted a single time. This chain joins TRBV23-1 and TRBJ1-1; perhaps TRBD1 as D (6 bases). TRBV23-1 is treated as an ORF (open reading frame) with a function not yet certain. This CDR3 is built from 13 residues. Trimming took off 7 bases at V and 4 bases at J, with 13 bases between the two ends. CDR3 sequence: CASNRQDLTEAFF. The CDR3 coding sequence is TGCGCCAGCAATCGACAGGATCTCACTGAAGCTTTCTTT.

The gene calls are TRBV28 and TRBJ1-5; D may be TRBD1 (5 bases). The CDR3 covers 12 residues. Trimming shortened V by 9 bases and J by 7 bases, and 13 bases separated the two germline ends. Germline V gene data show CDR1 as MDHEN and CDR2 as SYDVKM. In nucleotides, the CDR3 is TGTGCCAGTCAGGGATCCGGGCAGCCCCAGCATTTT. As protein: CASQGSGQPQHF.

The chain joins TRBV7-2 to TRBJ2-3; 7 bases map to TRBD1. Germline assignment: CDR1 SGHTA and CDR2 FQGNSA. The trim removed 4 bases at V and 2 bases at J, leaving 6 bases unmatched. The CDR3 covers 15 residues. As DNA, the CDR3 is TGTGCCAGCAGCTCGGTAAAGGGGGCCACAGATACGCAGTATTTT. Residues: CASSSVKGATDTQYF.

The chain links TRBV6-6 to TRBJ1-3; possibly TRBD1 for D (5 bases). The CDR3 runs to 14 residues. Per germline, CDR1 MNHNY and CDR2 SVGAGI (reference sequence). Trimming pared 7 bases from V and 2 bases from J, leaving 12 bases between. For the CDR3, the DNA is TGTGCCAGCAAAGGCGGGGGAACTGGAAACACCATATATTTT. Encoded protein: CASKGGGTGNTIYF.

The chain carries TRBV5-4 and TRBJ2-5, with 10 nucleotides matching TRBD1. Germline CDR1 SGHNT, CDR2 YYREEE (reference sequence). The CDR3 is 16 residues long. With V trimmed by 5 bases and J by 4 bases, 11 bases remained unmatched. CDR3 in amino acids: CASSLTGTGDGETQYF. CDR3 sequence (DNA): TGTGCCAGCAGTTTAACCGGGACAGGGGACGGAGAGACCCAGTACTTC. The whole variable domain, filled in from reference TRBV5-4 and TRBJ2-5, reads ETGVTQSPTHLIKTRGQQVTLRCSSQSGHNTVSWYQQALGQGPQFIFQYYREEENGRGNFPPRFSGLQFPNYSSELNVNALELDDSALYLCASSLTGTGDGETQYFGPGTRLLVL.

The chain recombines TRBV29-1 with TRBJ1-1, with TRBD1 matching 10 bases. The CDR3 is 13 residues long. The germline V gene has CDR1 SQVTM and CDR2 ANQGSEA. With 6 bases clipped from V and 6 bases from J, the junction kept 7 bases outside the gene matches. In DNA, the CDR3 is TGCAGCGTGGCCGGGACAGGGGCTTCTGAAGCTTTCTTT. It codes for CSVAGTGASEAFF.

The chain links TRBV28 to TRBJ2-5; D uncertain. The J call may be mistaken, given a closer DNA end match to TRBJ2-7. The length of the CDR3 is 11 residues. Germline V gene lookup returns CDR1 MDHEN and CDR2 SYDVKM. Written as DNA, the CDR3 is TGTGCCTCGAATGGGGTCTACGAGCAGTACTTC. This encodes CASNGVYEQYF.

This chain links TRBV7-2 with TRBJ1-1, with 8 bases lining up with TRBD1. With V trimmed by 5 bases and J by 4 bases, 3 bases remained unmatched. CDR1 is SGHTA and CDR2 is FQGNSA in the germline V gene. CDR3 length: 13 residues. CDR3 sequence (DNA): TGTGCCAGCAGCAGGACAGGGTCCACTGAAGCTTTCTTT. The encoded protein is CASSRTGSTEAFF. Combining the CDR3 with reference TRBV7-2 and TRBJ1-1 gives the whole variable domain GAGVSQSPSNKVTEKGKDVELRCDPISGHTALYWYRQSLGQGLEFLIYFQGNSAPDKSGLPSDRFSAERTGGSVSTLTIQRTQQEDSAVYLCASSRTGSTEAFFGQGTRLTVV.